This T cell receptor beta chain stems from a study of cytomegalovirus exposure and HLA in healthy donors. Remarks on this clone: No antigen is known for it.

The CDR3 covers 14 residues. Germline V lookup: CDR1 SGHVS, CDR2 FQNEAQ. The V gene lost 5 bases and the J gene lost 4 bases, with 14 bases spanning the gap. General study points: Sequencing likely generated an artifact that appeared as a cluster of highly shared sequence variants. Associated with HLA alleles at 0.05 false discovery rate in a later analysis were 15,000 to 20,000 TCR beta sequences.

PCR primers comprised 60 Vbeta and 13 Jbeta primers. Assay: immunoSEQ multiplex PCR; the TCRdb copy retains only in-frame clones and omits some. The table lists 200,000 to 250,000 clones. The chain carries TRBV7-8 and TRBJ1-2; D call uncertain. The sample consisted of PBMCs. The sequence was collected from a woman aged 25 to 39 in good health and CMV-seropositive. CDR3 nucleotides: TGTGCCAGCAGCCTCATCGTAGGGAGCTATGGCTACACCTTC. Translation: CASSLIVGSYGYTF. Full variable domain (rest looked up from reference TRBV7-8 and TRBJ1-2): GAGVSQSPRYKVAKRGQDVALRCDPISGHVSLFWYQQALGQGPEFLTYFQNEAQLDKSGLPSDRFFAERPEGSVSTLKIQRTQQEDSAVYLCASSLIVGSYGYTFGSGTRLTVV.